These T cell receptor beta chains were read from a single sample in a study of T cells in Graves' hyperthyroidism and ophthalmopathy. TCRdb redid the calling of the multiplex PCR reads with MiXCR, one entry per CDR3 protein. The sample records hundreds of thousands of distinct CDR3 sequences, roughly 23% being singletons. Sequencing was carried out using blood. Receptor source: a woman in her 70s with Graves' ophthalmopathy. The CDR3 runs from the conserved cysteine through the conserved F or W. A D gene is named only where the DNA matches it firmly. The listing skips clone size in some rows; elsewhere it reads once, few, many or a size class.

J: TRBJ2-2; D: TRBD2; size: .; V: TRBV12-3/TRBV12-4; CDR3: CASTPLGGLAGKVTGELFF; DNA: TGTGCCAGCACCCCTTTGGGGGGACTAGCGGGAAAGGTTACCGGGGAGCTGTTTTTT
J: TRBJ2-3; D: .; size: .; V: TRBV7-2; CDR3: CASSLAVAVLTQYF; DNA: TGTGCCAGCAGCTTAGCGGTGGCTGTCCTTACGCAGTATTTT
J: TRBJ2-5; D: TRBD1; size: .; V: TRBV11-3; CDR3: CASSSSTGTGGQTQYF; DNA: TGTGCCAGCAGCTCATCTACCGGGACAGGGGGTCAGACCCAGTACTTC
J: TRBJ2-7; D: TRBD2; size: .; V: TRBV5-1; CDR3: CASSFFGTSSGYEQYF; DNA: TGCGCCAGCAGCTTTTTCGGGACTAGCAGCGGCTACGAGCAGTACTTC
J: TRBJ2-7; D: .; size: few; V: TRBV5-6; CDR3: CASSSPIRRNEQYF; DNA: TGTGCCAGCAGCTCCCCCATCAGACGGAACGAGCAGTACTTC
J: TRBJ1-5; D: .; size: .; V: TRBV6-2/TRBV6-3; CDR3: CASSPRIQPQHF; DNA: TGTGCCAGCAGTCCGCGGATTCAGCCCCAGCATTTT
J: TRBJ2-5; D: .; size: .; V: TRBV6-1; CDR3: CASSPPGSSGGGETQYF; DNA: TGTGCCAGCAGCCCTCCTGGGTCTAGCGGAGGGGGAGAGACCCAGTACTTC
J: TRBJ2-5; D: .; size: many; V: TRBV29-1; CDR3: CSVGGLAETQYF; DNA: TGCAGCGTGGGGGGACTGGCAGAGACCCAGTACTTC
J: TRBJ1-1; D: TRBD1; size: few; V: TRBV3-1; CDR3: CASSPSWTGNTEAFF; DNA: TGTGCCAGCAGTCCTTCTTGGACAGGGAACACTGAAGCTTTCTTT
J: TRBJ2-1; D: .; size: many; V: TRBV12-3/TRBV12-4; CDR3: CASSFSHYNEQFF; DNA: TGTGCCAGCAGTTTCAGCCACTACAATGAGCAGTTCTTC
J: TRBJ2-1; D: .; size: few; V: TRBV6-5; CDR3: CASSYSMTHSHNEQFF; DNA: TGTGCCAGCAGTTACTCGATGACACACTCCCACAATGAGCAGTTCTTC
J: TRBJ2-5; D: TRBD1; size: few; V: TRBV5-1; CDR3: CASIGDRRLAQYF; DNA: TGCGCCAGCATCGGGGACAGACGGTTGGCCCAGTACTTC
J: TRBJ1-1; D: .; size: few; V: TRBV28; CDR3: CASRGATTEAFF; DNA: TGTGCCAGCAGGGGGGCCACGACTGAAGCTTTCTTT
J: TRBJ2-1; D: TRBD2; size: .; V: TRBV10-3; CDR3: CAISGAGEQFF; DNA: TGTGCCATCAGTGGAGCGGGAGAGCAGTTCTTC
J: TRBJ1-6; D: TRBD1; size: .; V: TRBV6-2/TRBV6-3; CDR3: CASSYLSTGTGNSPLHF; DNA: TGTGCCAGCAGTTACCTGTCTACCGGGACAGGAAATTCACCCCTCCACTTT
J: TRBJ1-1; D: .; size: .; V: TRBV5-5; CDR3: CASSSSTGRNTEAFF; DNA: TGTGCCAGCAGCTCCTCGACAGGCCGAAACACTGAAGCTTTCTTT
J: TRBJ2-7; D: TRBD2; size: few; V: TRBV27; CDR3: CASSLSGGTSGGLSYEQYF; DNA: TGTGCCAGCAGTTTAAGTGGGGGGACTAGCGGGGGCCTATCCTACGAGCAGTACTTC
J: TRBJ2-3; D: TRBD2; size: .; V: TRBV2; CDR3: CASRERRLAGDTQYF; DNA: TGTGCCAGCCGCGAACGGAGACTAGCGGGAGATACGCAGTATTTT
J: TRBJ2-5; D: TRBD2; size: .; V: TRBV2; CDR3: CASSERGGTSGITWRTQYF; DNA: TGTGCCAGCAGTGAAAGAGGGGGGACTAGCGGGATTACATGGAGGACGCAGTACTTC
J: TRBJ2-1; D: TRBD2; size: few; V: TRBV15; CDR3: CATGRTRVNNEQFF; DNA: TGTGCCACCGGACGGACTAGGGTAAACAATGAGCAGTTCTTC
J: TRBJ2-1; D: TRBD1; size: few; V: TRBV6-2/TRBV6-3; CDR3: CASSSPSGQGRNEQFF; DNA: TGTGCCAGCAGTTCGCCCTCAGGACAGGGTCGCAATGAGCAGTTCTTC
J: TRBJ2-7; D: .; size: .; V: TRBV7-7; CDR3: CASSLEQKSSYEQYF; DNA: TGTGCTAGCAGCTTAGAACAGAAGAGCTCCTACGAGCAGTACTTC
J: TRBJ2-1; D: .; size: many; V: TRBV28; CDR3: CASGPTNEQFF; DNA: TGTGCCAGCGGTCCGACCAATGAGCAGTTCTTC
J: TRBJ1-3; D: .; size: few; V: TRBV5-1; CDR3: CASSLDGGYSGNTIYF; DNA: TGCGCCAGCAGCTTGGATGGCGGCTACTCTGGAAACACCATATATTTT
J: TRBJ1-2; D: TRBD1; size: .; V: TRBV12-3/TRBV12-4; CDR3: CASSHIRDSYGYTF; DNA: TGTGCCAGCAGTCACATCCGGGACAGCTATGGCTACACCTTC
J: TRBJ1-2; D: .; size: .; V: TRBV19; CDR3: CASSIEGRRTYGYTF; DNA: TGTGCCAGTAGTATAGAAGGGAGGAGGACCTATGGCTACACCTTC
J: TRBJ2-1; D: TRBD2; size: many; V: TRBV28; CDR3: CASSSQGSGRAGEQFF; DNA: TGTGCCAGCAGTTCACAAGGTAGCGGGAGGGCCGGTGAGCAGTTCTTC
J: TRBJ2-7; D: TRBD1; size: .; V: TRBV10-3; CDR3: CASEDRASYEQYF; DNA: TGTGCCAGCGAAGACAGGGCCTCCTACGAGCAGTACTTC
J: TRBJ1-2; D: .; size: few; V: TRBV6-2/TRBV6-3; CDR3: CASTPPRSAYGYTF; DNA: TGTGCCAGCACCCCCCCGCGCTCAGCATATGGCTACACCTTC
J: TRBJ2-4; D: .; size: .; V: TRBV27; CDR3: CASSLIRNRAKNIQYF; DNA: TGTGCCAGCAGTTTAATACGGAATCGGGCCAAAAACATTCAGTACTTC
J: TRBJ2-1; D: TRBD2; size: few; V: TRBV12-3/TRBV12-4; CDR3: CASSPIAGDYNEQFF; DNA: TGTGCCAGCAGTCCCATAGCGGGAGATTACAATGAGCAGTTCTTC
J: TRBJ2-7; D: TRBD2; size: .; V: TRBV3-1; CDR3: CASTSTSGAGDEQYF; DNA: TGTGCCAGCACCTCTACTAGCGGAGCGGGAGACGAGCAGTACTTC
J: TRBJ1-2; D: TRBD1; size: .; V: TRBV10-2; CDR3: CASNPGTGVAGYTF; DNA: TGCGCCAGCAATCCCGGGACAGGGGTTGCAGGCTACACCTTC
J: TRBJ2-1; D: .; size: .; V: TRBV5-1; CDR3: CASSNGQPPYNEQFF; DNA: TGCGCCAGCAGCAATGGACAGCCACCCTACAATGAGCAGTTCTTC
J: TRBJ2-3; D: .; size: few; V: TRBV10-3; CDR3: CAISKAEPHGGTQYF; DNA: TGTGCCATCAGTAAAGCGGAACCCCATGGTGGTACGCAGTATTTT
J: TRBJ2-7; D: TRBD1; size: few; V: TRBV12-3/TRBV12-4; CDR3: CASSLRDRGDDEQYF; DNA: TGTGCCAGCAGTTTACGGGACAGGGGAGACGACGAGCAGTACTTC
J: TRBJ1-5; D: .; size: .; V: TRBV7-2; CDR3: CASSLESSQPQHF; DNA: TGTGCCAGCAGCTTAGAGTCAAGTCAGCCCCAGCATTTT
J: TRBJ1-2; D: TRBD1; size: .; V: TRBV30; CDR3: CAWSRDRGNYGYTF; DNA: TGTGCCTGGAGCCGGGACAGGGGTAACTATGGCTACACCTTC
J: TRBJ1-1; D: .; size: many; V: TRBV3-1; CDR3: CASSQTQSNTEAFF; DNA: TGTGCCAGCAGCCAAACACAGAGCAACACTGAAGCTTTCTTT
J: TRBJ2-1; D: TRBD1; size: many; V: TRBV29-1; CDR3: CSVEEPGQAYNEQFF; DNA: TGCAGCGTTGAAGAACCGGGACAGGCCTACAATGAGCAGTTCTTC
J: TRBJ2-1; D: TRBD2; size: few; V: TRBV6-6; CDR3: CASKRDSSYNEQFF; DNA: TGTGCCAGCAAGCGGGATAGCTCCTACAATGAGCAGTTCTTC
J: TRBJ2-7; D: .; size: .; V: TRBV6-1; CDR3: CASSEVGWGRDEQYF; DNA: TGTGCCAGCAGTGAAGTAGGGTGGGGAAGGGACGAGCAGTACTTC
J: TRBJ2-1; D: TRBD2; size: many; V: TRBV27; CDR3: CASSPTGTSLINEQFF; DNA: TGTGCCAGCAGTCCAACCGGGACTAGCCTAATAAATGAGCAGTTCTTC
J: TRBJ1-1; D: .; size: few; V: TRBV6-1; CDR3: CASSEFSGANTEAFF; DNA: TGTGCCAGCAGTGAATTTTCAGGGGCCAACACTGAAGCTTTCTTT
J: TRBJ1-4; D: TRBD1; size: few; V: TRBV7-2; CDR3: CASSLAHFQGESEKLFF; DNA: TGTGCCAGCAGCTTAGCCCATTTTCAGGGGGAGTCTGAAAAACTGTTTTTT
J: TRBJ2-5; D: TRBD1; size: many; V: TRBV3-1; CDR3: CASRGQGVVETQYF; DNA: TGTGCCAGCAGGGGACAGGGGGTGGTCGAGACCCAGTACTTC
J: TRBJ2-7; D: TRBD1; size: .; V: TRBV6-1; CDR3: CASSFTLNDRAKDHEQYF; DNA: TGTGCCAGCAGTTTTACCTTAAACGACAGGGCGAAGGATCACGAGCAGTACTTC
J: TRBJ1-1; D: TRBD1; size: many; V: TRBV20-1; CDR3: CSARQGAMTEAFF; DNA: TGCAGTGCTAGACAGGGGGCGATGACTGAAGCTTTCTTT
J: TRBJ1-1; D: .; size: few; V: TRBV7-2; CDR3: CASSLGLSTEAFF; DNA: TGTGCCAGCAGCTTAGGTCTGTCCACTGAAGCTTTCTTT
J: TRBJ2-3; D: TRBD2; size: once; V: TRBV18; CDR3: CASSPGLAGVKKTDTQYF; DNA: TGTGCCAGCTCACCGGGACTAGCGGGAGTAAAAAAGACAGATACGCAGTATTTT
J: TRBJ2-1; D: .; size: .; V: TRBV24-1; CDR3: CATSDARGGGNEQFF; DNA: TGTGCCACCAGTGATGCCCGGGGTGGGGGGAATGAGCAGTTCTTC
J: TRBJ2-7; D: .; size: few; V: TRBV10-2; CDR3: CASSESGSEQYF; DNA: TGCGCCAGCAGTGAGTCGGGATCCGAGCAGTACTTC
J: TRBJ2-5; D: .; size: .; V: TRBV29-1; CDR3: CSVDGGWETQYF; DNA: TGCAGCGTTGATGGGGGCTGGGAGACCCAGTACTTC